These 2 T cell receptor beta chains share one sample of origin, sequenced in a study of blood T cell repertoires in COVID-19. TCRdb's copy holds only in-frame clones and misses some; the assay was immunoSEQ multiplex PCR. The sample consists of 120,000 to 150,000 clones, 85% to 90% of them appearing once. The sample taken for sequencing was peripheral blood. Source of these receptors: a woman between 40 and 55 years old with acute or convalescent COVID-19.

This clone showed up just once. The chain has TRBV18 and TRBJ2-7, with D possibly TRBD1 on 6 matching bases. Deletions cut 4 bases from V and 5 bases from J, with 18 bases between. Germline lookup yields CDR1 KGHSH and CDR2 LQKENI. The CDR3 is made up of 15 amino acids. CDR3 residues: CASSLRDNVRDEQYF. The CDR3 region has the DNA TGTGCCAGCTCACTCCGGGACAATGTAAGGGACGAGCAGTACTTC.

This chain's CDR3 is CASSPYQGVGNEKLFF. CDR3 nucleotides: TGCGCCAGCAGCCCCTACCAGGGGGTAGGAAATGAAAAACTGTTTTTT. The chain joins TRBV5-1 to TRBJ1-4; TRBD1 agrees at 7 bases. Unmatched junction bases numbered 11, after V lost 4 bases and J lost 5 bases. The CDR3 covers 16 residues. The germline V gene has CDR1 SGHRS and CDR2 YFSETQ.